This T cell receptor (beta chain) was sequenced for a study of blood T cell repertoires in COVID-19. The germline V gene encodes CDR1 SGHTA and CDR2 FQGNSA. The V and J ends lost 5 bases and 2 bases, in that order; junction bases with no gene match: 9. CDR3 length: 17 residues. Assay used: immunoSEQ multiplex PCR; TCRdb lists only in-frame clones, some missing. The sample includes fewer than 350,000 clones, around 90% of them seen just once. Those who participated ranged in age from about 18 to 89 years and resided in 20 to 30 US areas. Sequenced: PBMCs or T cells enriched from blood (not recorded which). The receptor's source is a man aged 60 to 69 who had recovered from COVID-19. The chain recombines TRBV7-2 with TRBJ2-7, with 13 bases that match TRBD2. The CDR3 coding sequence is TGTGCCAGCAGCCTTACGGGACTAGCGGGAACCCCCTACGAGCAGTACTTC. As protein: CASSLTGLAGTPYEQYF.